These T cell receptor beta chains were read from a single sample in a study of OX40 agonist ivuxolimab in advanced cancers. TCRdb's copy holds only in-frame clones and misses some; the assay was immunoSEQ multiplex PCR. Of roughly 87,000 clones listed, around 92% are singletons. Sample: CD4+ or CD8+ T cells sorted from blood, taken in a trial of the OX40 agonist ivuxolimab. The origin of the receptors is an adult with an advanced solid tumor such as melanoma, head and neck, liver or kidney cancer. The conserved cysteine and the conserved F or W are not part of the CDR3 here.

TRBJ1-1 | TRBV9 | ASSFPRGGENTEAF
TRBJ1-1 | TRBV6-5 | ASSYSRDRVTEAF
TRBJ2-3 | TRBV5-6 | ASSLSPDYTDTQY
TRBJ1-1 | TRBV7-2 | ASSFGTEAF
TRBJ2-1 | TRBV5-6 | ASTEDPTSYNEQF
TRBJ1-1 | TRBV19 | ASKMWGTEAF
TRBJ1-4 | TRBV19 | ASKSRGANEKLF
TRBJ2-1 | TRBV4-1 | ASTLSEDARNNEQF
TRBJ2-1 | TRBV4-2 | ASSQTPTKNPFGQF
TRBJ2-7 | TRBV19 | ASSPGGASSYEQY
TRBJ1-2 | TRBV4-1 | ASSQETGAGYHYGYT
TRBJ2-1 | TRBV7-8 | ASRGGLSYNEQF
TRBJ2-7 | TRBV6-5 | ASRPSRGSTYEQY
TRBJ2-3 | TRBV10-2 | ASSGTSGGPADTQY
TRBJ2-7 | TRBV27 | ASSLGDRHPYEQY